This T cell receptor beta chain was observed in a study of cytomegalovirus exposure and HLA in healthy donors. Study at large: In an early release, HLA-typed donors contributed about 79 million unique TCR sequences.

The V segment lost 5 bases and the J segment 3 bases; nucleotides outside the gene matches: 5. The CDR3 covers 15 residues. Per germline, CDR1 SGHVS and CDR2 FQNEAQ. Findings and caveats of the study: A later analysis associated some 18,000 TCR beta sequences with HLA alleles at a 0.05 false discovery rate. Previous analysis showed most TCR beta V segments were productive about 87% or about 30% of the time.

PCR employed 60 Vbeta and 13 Jbeta primers. Assay: immunoSEQ multiplex PCR; the TCRdb copy retains only in-frame clones and omits some. Of about 160,000 clones listed, 70% to 85% are singletons. At sampling all donors were nominally healthy, likely with unrecorded immune exposures. About this clone itself: The antigen is not known.

The sequence derives from a middle-aged man in good health and CMV-seronegative. The V and J genes are TRBV7-8 and TRBJ2-1; TRBD1 matches 9 bases. Sequences were obtained from PBMCs. CDR3 sequence reads: CASSQDRGVYNEQFF. The CDR3 nucleotides read TGTGCCAGCAGCCAAGACAGGGGGGTCTACAATGAGCAGTTCTTC.